The 22 T cell receptor beta chains in this list originate from one sample, sequenced in a study of tumor and adjacent non-tumor tissue in lung cancer. TCRbeta libraries were built with three rounds of nested PCR, modified from ARM-PCR. One entry per CDR3 protein results from TCRdb running MiXCR on the multiplex PCR reads. The sample lists roughly 120,000 distinct CDR3 sequences, roughly 73% occurring once. No cell sorting was done before RNA was extracted from the tissue. The sequenced sample was lung tumor tissue. These receptors came from a woman aged 55-69 years with non-small cell lung cancer.

About this clonotype: Sequence at one end of the junction differs from germline and may be a read error. The chain couples TRBV11-3 to TRBJ1-4; maybe TRBD1 (5 bases). Germline V gene sequence: CDR1 SGHNT, CDR2 YENEEA. The CDR3 is 17 amino acids. DNA of the CDR3: TGTGCCAGCAGCTTCGACAGCCGAGATGCAGCTAAAGAAAAACTGTTTTTT. Translation: CASSFDSRDAAKEKLFF.

A word on this clonotype: Sequence at one end of the junction differs from germline and may be a read error. The rearrangement links TRBV12-3 or TRBV12-4 to TRBJ1-4; a possible D gene is TRBD1 (5 bases). The CDR3 has 14 residues. This CDR3 reads CAGTAGARNGKLFF. CDR3 nucleotide sequence: TGTGCCGGCACCGCTGGGGCGAGGAATGGAAAACTGTTCTTT.

V usage is TRBV5-1 and J usage is TRBJ2-3; TRBD2 agrees at 9 bases. Trimming took 5 bases from V and 7 from J; bases not matched to a gene: 8. Germline V gene data show CDR1 as SGHRS and CDR2 as YFSETQ. The CDR3 spans 14 residues. Here the CDR3 DNA reads TGCGCCAGCAGGGAAGGTAGCGGGAGAAATACGCAGTATTTT. Its protein product is CASREGSGRNTQYF.

Only one count was recorded for this clonotype. A much bigger clone sits one base away, suggesting this may be a read error. The chain recombines TRBV30 with TRBJ1-2; the D gene is possibly TRBD1 (6 bases). V was clipped by 2 bases and J by 3 bases, with 16 bases between them. In germline, CDR1 is GTSNPN, CDR2 SVGIG (reference sequence). The CDR3 is 15 residues long. The CDR3 reads CAWSIRGAQDYGYTF. In DNA form, the CDR3 reads TGTGCCTGGAGTATAAGGGGGGCGCAAGACTATGGCTACACCTTC.

This chain uses TRBV28 with TRBJ2-7, with D possibly being TRBD1 (6 bases). Trimming left V 5 bases short and J 8 bases short, with 22 bases between. The CDR3 extends over 15 amino acids. The V gene's germline CDR1 is MDHEN and CDR2 SYDVKM. The CDR3 here is CASSPVGTPVNQQYF. The CDR3 bases are TGTGCCAGCAGTCCGGTAGGGACACCGGTTAATCAGCAGTACTTC.

Regarding this clonotype: The conserved final phenylalanine or tryptophan is absent from the CDR3, which likely points to a read error. This chain connects TRBV6-1 to TRBJ2-5; tentatively, D is TRBD1 (5 bases). The V end lost 7 bases, the J end lost 3 bases, and 12 bases lay between the germline ends. Looked up from germline, CDR1 is MNHNS and CDR2 is SASEGT. This CDR3 spans 13 amino acids. The CDR3 sequence: CASNEHRKETQYS. The CDR3 DNA is TGTGCCAGCAATGAGCACAGGAAAGAGACCCAGTACTCT.

This clonotype was observed many times. This chain joins TRBV6-5 and TRBJ2-7; TRBD2 agrees at 7 bases. With 4 bases clipped from V and 2 bases from J, the junction kept 5 bases outside the gene matches. The CDR3 is 14 amino acids. Per germline, CDR1 MNHEY and CDR2 SVGAGI. The DNA of the CDR3 is TGTGCCAGCAGTTGGGACTACCCTCCCTACGAGCAGTACTTC. Protein: CASSWDYPPYEQYF.

To note about this clonotype: This may arise from a read error, as a much more abundant clone is one base away. This sequence joins TRBV5-5 and TRBJ2-3, with unresolved D. CDR3 length equals 15 residues. Trimming pared 4 bases from V and 5 bases from J, leaving 17 bases between. CDR1 is SGHKS, CDR2 YYEKEE, per germline (reference sequence). CDR3 protein: CASSLGYGYKDTQYF. Here the CDR3 DNA reads TGTGCCAGCAGCCTTGGATACGGATACAAAGATACGCAGTATTTT.

This clonotype was recorded a few times. The chain carries TRBV28 and TRBJ1-2; D unresolved. V was trimmed by 6 bases and J by 4 bases, leaving 9 bases between them. CDR1 is MDHEN, CDR2 SYDVKM, per germline. This CDR3 comprises 12 residues. The CDR3 here is CASSSMLYGYTF. The CDR3 DNA follows: TGTGCCAGCAGCTCCATGCTCTATGGCTACACCTTC.

The genes are TRBV4-2 and TRBJ1-4; D gene uncertain. The germline V gene encodes CDR1 LGHNA and CDR2 YNFKEQ. This CDR3 has 16 amino acids. CDR3 in amino acids: CVISHDGLRGNEKLFF. The CDR3 DNA reads TGTGTCATCAGCCACGATGGACTCCGAGGGAATGAAAAACTGTTTTTT.

In the case of this clonotype: The missing conserved phenylalanine or tryptophan at the end of this CDR3 makes a read error likely. The limits of the CDR3 on the DNA are not certain, so only TCRdb's listed CDR3 is given. The chain has TRBV20-1 and TRBJ1-1; the D call TRBD1 from the table was never checked on the DNA. The CDR3 is made up of 14 amino acids, end residues included. Per the germline V gene, CDR1 is DFQATT and CDR2 is SNEGSKA (reference sequence). The CDR3 spells CSARDLTGNTEAFL.

Note on this clonotype: A junction end diverges from the germline sequence, so it may reflect a read error. CDR3 residues: CGALLRARVGNQPQHF. DNA for the CDR3: TGCGGTGCCCTACTCAGGGCTCGTGTGGGCAATCAGCCCCAGCATTTT. The chain combines TRBV20-1 with TRBJ1-5, with TRBD1 as a possible D gene (5 bases). Germline V CDR1 and CDR2: DFQATT, SNEGSKA (reference sequence). The CDR3 covers 16 residues.

Remarks on this clonotype: A much larger clone lies a single base off, so this may be a read error. This sequence joins TRBV20-1 and TRBJ2-1; D is ambiguous. Trimming cost V 5 bases and J 8 bases, with 13 bases left between them. The CDR3 extends over 12 amino acids. The germline V gene has CDR1 DFQATT and CDR2 SNEGSKA (reference sequence). The CDR3 DNA reads TGCAGTGCTGCCCCTCTCATCCATGAGCAGTTCTTC. Its translation is CSAAPLIHEQFF.

This clonotype counts as medium-sized. This rearrangement joins TRBV20-1 to TRBJ2-1; 11 bases align to TRBD2. Trimming cost V 2 bases and J 9 bases; bases outside gene matches: 9. CDR3 length: 15 amino acids. Germline lookup yields CDR1 DFQATT and CDR2 SNEGSKA (reference sequence). CDR3 sequence: CSARSSGRGRGEQFF. As DNA, the CDR3 is TGCAGTGCTAGAAGTAGCGGGAGGGGTCGGGGTGAGCAGTTCTTC.

This clonotype has at least ten counts. The chain joins TRBV29-1 to TRBJ1-5; no definite D call. Germline assignment: CDR1 SQVTM and CDR2 ANQGSEA. The length of the CDR3 is 13 residues. V lost 6 bases to trimming and J lost 2 bases, with 11 bases between them. CDR3 bases: TGCAGCGTCAAACAAGATGGCAATCAGCCCCAGCATTTT. Its translation is CSVKQDGNQPQHF.

The rearrangement joins TRBV20-1 to TRBJ2-7, with D possibly called TRBD1 or TRBD2 (6 bases each). Trimming took 7 bases from V and 10 from J, leaving 20 bases between them. This CDR3 comprises 12 residues. The germline CDR1 and CDR2 sequences are DFQATT and SNEGSKA (reference sequence). The CDR3 sequence: CSVTGGPGEQYF. CDR3 DNA sequence: TGCAGTGTTACCGGGGGCCCCGGCGAACAGTACTTC.

To note about this clonotype: This may stem from a read error, because a much larger clone lies one nucleotide away. A read error is likely, as this CDR3 ends without the conserved phenylalanine or tryptophan. The DNA is omitted, as the CDR3 cannot be located on it reliably, and the CDR3 follows TCRdb's listing. The rearrangement links TRBV12-3 or TRBV12-4 to TRBJ2-5; the table's D call, TRBD2, was not checked against the DNA. Including both end residues, the CDR3 is 11 amino acids long. The CDR3 reads CASSIGDYQTY.

For this clonotype: One end of the junction varies from germline; a read error may be responsible. The gene calls are TRBV4-2 and TRBJ1-5; D remains unclear. The germline CDR1 and CDR2 sequences are LGHNA and YNFKEQ. This CDR3 contains 15 residues. The CDR3 here is CASSHVGEFNQPQHF. The DNA of the CDR3 is TGTGCCAGCAGCCATGTGGGCGAATTCAATCAGCCCCAGCATTTC.

This clonotype came up many times. The chain carries TRBV29-1 and TRBJ1-2; D not resolved. Looked up from germline, CDR1 is SQVTM and CDR2 is ANQGSEA. V was trimmed by 4 bases and J by 6 bases, leaving 6 bases between them. The CDR3 consists of 10 residues. The CDR3: CSVAGNGYTF. The CDR3 DNA sequence: TGCAGCGTTGCTGGTAATGGCTACACCTTC. Using reference TRBV29-1 and TRBJ1-2 for the parts outside the CDR3, the full variable domain is SAVISQKPSRDICQRGTSLTIQCQVDSQVTMMFWYRQQPGQSLTLIATANQGSEATYESGFVIDKFPISRPNLTFSTLTVSNMSPEDSSIYLCSVAGNGYTFGSGTRLTVV.

About this clonotype itself: A much larger clone lies a single base off, so this may be a read error. The CDR3 region is CASTTGTGGGQSQHF. The CDR3 DNA follows: TGTGCCAGCACTACCGGGACAGGGGGAGGTCAGTCCCAGCATTTT. The chain joins TRBV6-1 to TRBJ1-5, with 11 bases aligning to TRBD1. Germline V CDR1 and CDR2: MNHNS, SASEGT. This CDR3 has 15 amino acids.

On this clonotype itself: The CDR3 does not end in the conserved phenylalanine or tryptophan, so this is likely a read error. The rearrangement joins TRBV10-3 to TRBJ2-1, with 9 bases identical to TRBD1. Germline lookup yields CDR1 ENHRY and CDR2 SYGVKD. The CDR3 consists of 14 residues. The V and J ends lost 2 bases and 10 bases, in that order; junction bases with no gene match: 6. As DNA, the CDR3 is TGTGCCATCAGTGAGAATGGACAGGGGCGGGAGCAGTTCTTA. Translation gives CAISENGQGREQFL.

Details on this clonotype: A much bigger clone sits one base away, suggesting this may be a read error. The V gene is TRBV29-1, the J gene TRBJ2-1, with D possibly TRBD1 on 8 matching bases. V was cut by 6 bases and J by 2 bases, with 14 bases left in between. The CDR3 has 14 amino acids. From germline, CDR1 is SQVTM and CDR2 ANQGSEA. The CDR3 sequence: CSVEQGGAYNEQFF. The CDR3, as DNA: TGCAGCGTGGAACAGGGGGGGGCCTACAATGAGCAGTTCTTC.